This entry features one T cell receptor (beta chain) sequence. The protocol was immunoSEQ multiplex PCR, while the TCRdb copy is restricted to in-frame clones and leaves out a portion. In the table there are 95,000 to 150,000 clones, approximately 90% of which are singletons. The CDR3 is 16 amino acids. Germline CDR1 reads MNHEY; CDR2 reads SVGEGT. Trimming left V 0 bases short and J 7 bases short, with 16 bases between. The data derive from a study of control samples from healthy donors and cancer patients. The chain joins TRBV6-2 or TRBV6-3 to TRBJ1-5; the D is unclear. Sequenced material: blood. The TCR was taken from a woman aged 18-29 years in good health. The CDR3 is CASSYSMSLTGQPQHF. CDR3 nucleotides: TGTGCCAGCAGTTACTCGATGTCCCTTACCGGGCAGCCCCAGCATTTT.